The 15 T cell receptor beta chains in this list originate from one sample, sequenced in a study of blood T cell repertoires in COVID-19. The repertoire was sequenced with immunoSEQ multiplex PCR; TCRdb's copy has only in-frame clones and lacks some. The data contain 200,000 or so clones, 88% of them singletons. Sequencing input: PBMCs or T cells enriched from blood (not recorded which). The receptors derive from a woman aged 40 to 55 with acute COVID-19.

The chain employs TRBV5-1 and TRBJ2-1, with 14 bases identical to TRBD2. Germline assignment: CDR1 SGHRS and CDR2 YFSETQ. Germline trimming cut 7 bases from V and 6 bases from J; bases unmatched to any gene: 6. This CDR3 region has 15 residues. In DNA form, the CDR3 reads TGCGCCAGCCAGGGACTAGCGGGGGTCCCCAATGAGCAGTTCTTC. Amino acids: CASQGLAGVPNEQFF. Using reference TRBV5-1 and TRBJ2-1 for the parts outside the CDR3, the full variable domain is KAGVTQTPRYLIKTRGQQVTLSCSPISGHRSVSWYQQTPGQGLQFLFEYFSETQRNKGNFPGRFSGRQFSNSRSEMNVSTLELGDSALYLCASQGLAGVPNEQFFGPGTRLTVL.

The rearrangement links TRBV12-3 or TRBV12-4 to TRBJ2-7; D possibly corresponds to TRBD2 (6 bases). The V end lost 1 base, the J end lost 6 bases, and 10 bases lay between the germline ends. The CDR3 sequence is 13 residues long. The CDR3 loop reads CASSLGGIREQYV. CDR3 sequence (DNA): TGTGCCAGCAGTTTAGGCGGGATACGCGAGCAGTACGTC.

The gene calls are TRBV7-2 and TRBJ1-4; D is possibly TRBD1 (5 bases). The CDR3 sequence is 15 residues long. The ends were cut back, 2 bases at V and 5 bases at J, with 12 bases in the middle. Germline CDR1 SGHTA, CDR2 FQGNSA. CDR3 region: CASSLRGRPNEKLFF. CDR3 bases: TGTGCCAGCAGCTTAAGGGGTAGACCGAATGAAAAACTGTTTTTT.

This sequence joins TRBV10-2 and TRBJ1-2; perhaps TRBD1 as D (5 bases). The V and J ends lost 2 bases and 2 bases respectively, with 9 bases between them. Germline CDR1 WSHSY, CDR2 SAAADI. The CDR3 runs 14 residues. In nucleotides, the CDR3 is TGCGCCAGCAGTGAGAAGAGACAGAACTATGGCTACACCTTC. This codes for CASSEKRQNYGYTF.

The chain is built from TRBV5-8 and TRBJ1-1; 7 bases are shared with TRBD1. Germline V lookup: CDR1 SGHTS, CDR2 YDEGEE. The CDR3 totals 15 residues. With 0 bases clipped from V and 1 base from J, the junction kept 3 bases outside the gene matches. CDR3 residues: CASSLGDRSNTEAFF. CDR3 nucleotides: TGTGCCAGCAGCTTGGGGGACAGATCGAACACTGAAGCTTTCTTT.

CDR3 protein: CASSRGGNRASSGNTIYF. CDR3 in DNA: TGTGCCAGCAGCCGCGGGGGAAATCGGGCCTCGTCCGGAAACACCATATATTTT. The chain couples TRBV4-2 to TRBJ1-3; D perhaps matches TRBD1 (5 bases). Germline values: CDR1 LGHNA, CDR2 YNFKEQ. This CDR3 region has 18 residues. V was trimmed by 4 bases and J by 4 bases, leaving 23 bases between them.

The chain recombines TRBV7-2 with TRBJ1-1; D gene unclear. The germline CDR1 and CDR2 sequences are SGHTA and FQGNSA. This CDR3 is built from 13 residues. Trimming took 1 base from V and 4 from J, leaving 7 bases between them. The DNA for the CDR3 is TGTGCCAGCAGCTTAGGTGCGGCCACTGAAGCTTTCTTT. Protein product: CASSLGAATEAFF.

The chain combines TRBV12-3 or TRBV12-4 with TRBJ1-5; D ambiguous. Trimming took off 3 bases at V and 7 bases at J, with 7 bases between the two ends. The CDR3 runs 12 residues. CDR3 sequence (DNA): TGTGCCAGCAGTTTTTTCCCGCAGCCCCAGCATTTT. This sequence encodes CASSFFPQPQHF.

This clone was recorded only once. The CDR3 DNA reads TGTGCCAGCAGCGTACAGGGGATGAACACTGAAGCTTTCTTT. This sequence encodes CASSVQGMNTEAFF. This chain links TRBV9 with TRBJ1-1; D possibly corresponds to TRBD1 (6 bases). V lost 1 base, J lost 0 bases, and 7 bases lay in between. In germline, CDR1 is SGDLS, CDR2 YYNGEE. This CDR3 has 14 amino acids. Variable domain in full (rest from reference TRBV9 and TRBJ1-1): DSGVTQTPKHLITATGQRVTLRCSPRSGDLSVYWYQQSLDQGLQFLIQYYNGEERAKGNILERFSAQQFPDLHSELNLSSLELGDSALYFCASSVQGMNTEAFFGQGTRLTVV.

V usage is TRBV7-9 and J usage is TRBJ1-1; D gene unclear. The germline V gene encodes CDR1 SEHNR and CDR2 FQNEAQ (reference sequence). Trimming stripped 4 bases from V and 4 bases from J, with 10 bases between. The CDR3 runs to 13 residues. CDR3 sequence (DNA): TGTGCCAGCAGCTCTCAGGTTTCCACTGAAGCTTTCTTT. It codes for CASSSQVSTEAFF.

The CDR3 DNA is TGTGCCAGCAGCCACTTCAGGGGCAGGGAGACCCAGTACTTC. Translation: CASSHFRGRETQYF. V is TRBV5-6 and J is TRBJ2-5; D is perhaps TRBD1 (6 bases). Trimming cost V 4 bases and J 5 bases, with 15 bases left between them. Per germline, CDR1 SGHDT and CDR2 YYEEEE. The CDR3 is 14 residues long.

In nucleotides, the CDR3 is TGTGCCAGCAGCCAAGCATCGGGGGGCCATGGCTACACCTTC. It yields the protein CASSQASGGHGYTF. J is TRBJ1-2 and V is TRBV3-1 (or the pseudogene TRBV3-2), with D perhaps TRBD1 (6 bases). Germline CDR1 and CDR2: LGHDT and YNNKEL (reference sequence). V lost 1 base and J lost 6, with 12 bases in between. CDR3 length: 14 residues.

The chain joins TRBV6-2 or TRBV6-3 to TRBJ1-5, with TRBD1 as a possible D gene (6 bases). The CDR3 contains 15 residues. CDR1 and CDR2 from the germline V gene are MNHEY and SVGEGT. Trimming shortened V by 6 bases and J by 3 bases, and 15 bases separated the two germline ends. The CDR3 region is CASSRRDIYNQPQHF. The CDR3 DNA sequence: TGTGCCAGCAGCCGCCGGGACATTTACAATCAGCCCCAGCATTTT.

The chain carries TRBV28 and TRBJ1-6; D unclear. Germline V gene sequence: CDR1 MDHEN, CDR2 SYDVKM. The CDR3 consists of 18 residues. The V gene lost 2 bases and the J gene lost 0 bases, with 14 bases spanning the gap. The CDR3 here is CASSLSVSSSSYNSPLHF. The DNA for the CDR3 is TGTGCCAGCAGTTTAAGCGTGTCTTCCAGCTCCTATAATTCACCCCTCCACTTT.

V gene TRBV28 combines with J gene TRBJ1-6; a possible D gene is TRBD1 (6 bases). Germline V gives CDR1 MDHEN, CDR2 SYDVKM. V lost 6 bases to trimming and J lost 5 bases, with 11 bases between them. CDR3 length: 14 amino acids. CDR3 protein: CASRAGANNSPLHF. In DNA, the CDR3 is TGTGCCAGCAGAGCAGGGGCTAATAATTCACCCCTCCACTTT.